This T cell receptor (beta chain) was captured in a study of T cell responses to AZD1222 COVID-19 vaccine. Measured with immunoSEQ multiplex PCR; TCRdb has only the in-frame clones, and not every one. The data show about 120,000 clones, about 88% seen once. Germline CDR1 is MDHEN and CDR2 is SYDVKM. The CDR3 contains 12 residues. Deletions cut 6 bases from V and 8 bases from J, with 13 bases between. Sequencing used peripheral blood, obtained 28 days after the second AZD1222 dose. The source is an adult who received the AZD1222 COVID-19 vaccine. V usage is TRBV28 and J usage is TRBJ1-2, with D possibly TRBD1 on 6 matching bases. This CDR3 reads CASSPGGHGYTF. The CDR3, as DNA: TGTGCCAGCAGCCCCGGGGGCCACGGCTACACCTTC.